Listed below are T cell receptor beta chains from one sample, sequenced in a study of cytomegalovirus exposure and HLA in healthy donors. Sequenced by immunoSEQ multiplex PCR; TCRdb stores in-frame clones only, minus some. The sample yields just over 200,000 clones, 75% to 90% seen once. The sample comprised PBMCs. Receptor source: a woman aged 40 to 50 in good health and CMV-seronegative. Each CDR3 is given with its conserved first and last residue. D genes are given only for firm matches. Rows may omit the clone size; those that give it use once, few, many or a size class.

TRBJ2-5	few	TRBD2	TRBV6-1	CATGTSGTQETQYF	TGTGCCACCGGGACTAGCGGGACTCAAGAGACCCAGTACTTC
TRBJ2-7	NA	NA	TRBV5-1	CASSFDRGGPYEQYF	TGCGCCAGCAGCTTTGACAGGGGAGGGCCCTACGAGCAGTACTTC
TRBJ1-5	few	NA	TRBV19	CASSDGGGTGNQPQHF	TGTGCCAGTAGTGACGGGGGTGGAACGGGCAATCAGCCCCAGCATTTT
TRBJ2-6	NA	TRBD1	TRBV5-1	CASSLRTGFGANVLTF	TGCGCCAGCAGCCTCCGGACAGGGTTTGGGGCCAACGTCCTGACTTTC
TRBJ2-7	NA	NA	TRBV7-2	CASSLARTPRDEQYF	TGTGCCAGCAGCTTAGCTCGGACACCTAGGGACGAGCAGTACTTC
TRBJ2-3	NA	TRBD2	TRBV2	CASTRRTSPTADTQYF	TGTGCCAGCACCAGGAGGACTAGCCCGACGGCAGATACGCAGTATTTT
TRBJ1-2	NA	TRBD1	TRBV7-2	CASSHDRGYGYTF	TGTGCCAGCAGCCACGACAGGGGCTATGGCTACACCTTC
TRBJ1-5	NA	TRBD1	TRBV28	CASSLYRRGVQPQHF	TGTGCCAGCAGTTTATATCGCAGGGGGGTCCAGCCCCAGCATTTT
TRBJ2-1	NA	TRBD2	TRBV19	CASSMTSGVYNEQFF	TGTGCCAGTAGTATGACTAGCGGGGTCTACAATGAGCAGTTCTTC
TRBJ2-5	NA	NA	TRBV5-1	CASSLMGGGVETQYF	TGCGCCAGCAGCTTGATGGGGGGTGGTGTGGAGACCCAGTACTTC
TRBJ1-2	once	TRBD1	TRBV6-5	CASSNLDRRNYGYTF	TGTGCCAGCAGTAATTTGGACAGGCGGAACTATGGCTACACCTTC
TRBJ2-7	few	TRBD2	TRBV9	CASSVAGAGGYEQYF	TGTGCCAGCAGCGTAGCTGGAGCGGGAGGCTACGAGCAGTACTTC
TRBJ2-7	NA	TRBD1	TRBV25-1	CASSEVVGQGLGEQYF	TGTGCCAGCAGTGAAGTCGTAGGACAGGGCCTCGGCGAGCAGTACTTC
TRBJ1-5	NA	TRBD1	TRBV7-3	CASSAGWTGENQPQHF	TGTGCCAGCAGCGCTGGTTGGACAGGGGAAAATCAGCCCCAGCATTTT
TRBJ1-5	NA	TRBD1	TRBV2	CASSRYRDRPDQPQHF	TGTGCCAGCAGTCGATACCGGGACAGGCCAGATCAGCCCCAGCATTTT
TRBJ2-7	NA	TRBD2	TRBV27	CASSLYGTSGIYEQYF	TGTGCCAGCAGTTTATACGGGACTAGCGGGATTTACGAGCAGTACTTC
TRBJ1-2	few	TRBD1	TRBV18	CASSPYRDRADGYTF	TGTGCCAGCTCACCTTATAGGGACAGGGCGGATGGCTACACCTTC
TRBJ2-7	NA	TRBD2	TRBV27	CASSLSESGSYEQYF	TGTGCCAGCAGTTTATCGGAAAGCGGGAGCTACGAGCAGTACTTC
TRBJ2-1	NA	TRBD2	TRBV19	CASQSNPGRAYNEQFF	TGTGCCAGTCAATCGAACCCCGGGAGGGCCTACAATGAGCAGTTCTTC
TRBJ2-5	once	NA	TRBV11-2	CASSETRSQETQYF	TGTGCCAGCAGCGAGACACGATCCCAAGAGACCCAGTACTTC
TRBJ1-1	NA	NA	TRBV6-6	CASTPTQNTEAFF	TGTGCCAGCACCCCGACACAGAACACTGAAGCTTTCTTT
TRBJ1-5	few	TRBD1	TRBV7-9	CASSPGQGVRQPQHF	TGCGCCAGCAGCCCGGGACAGGGGGTCCGGCAGCCCCAGCATTTT
TRBJ2-7	once	TRBD1	TRBV10-3	CAISRQGANEQYF	TGTGCCATCAGCCGACAGGGGGCGAACGAGCAGTACTTC
TRBJ1-1	once	NA	TRBV6-1	CASKTPGGTEAFF	TGTGCCAGCAAGACGCCCGGCGGCACTGAAGCTTTCTTT
TRBJ2-1	few	NA	TRBV7-9	CASRDRGGWDEQFF	TGTGCCAGCAGGGATAGGGGGGGTTGGGATGAGCAGTTCTTC
TRBJ1-1	few	TRBD1	TRBV27	CASSFERQGLGEAFF	TGTGCCAGCAGTTTTGAGAGACAGGGCTTAGGTGAAGCTTTCTTT
TRBJ2-4	NA	NA	TRBV5-1	CASSWTPGSRKNIQYF	TGCGCCAGCAGCTGGACTCCCGGGAGCCGCAAAAACATTCAGTACTTC
TRBJ2-1	few	TRBD2	TRBV4-1	CASSPWTSGRTGEQFF	TGCGCCAGCAGCCCTTGGACTAGCGGGAGAACGGGTGAGCAGTTCTTC
TRBJ2-5	NA	TRBD2	TRBV27	CASSPGTLAGAKETQYF	TGTGCCAGCAGTCCCGGGACTCTAGCGGGAGCGAAAGAGACCCAGTACTTC
TRBJ2-2	NA	NA	TRBV10-3	CAISEFERNTGELFF	TGTGCCATCAGTGAGTTCGAGAGGAACACCGGGGAGCTGTTTTTT
TRBJ1-2	NA	NA	TRBV7-8	CASSSSPTPENYGYTF	TGTGCCAGCAGCTCCTCTCCGACTCCCGAAAACTATGGCTACACCTTC
TRBJ2-6	NA	TRBD1	TRBV19	CASSLDRGTSGANVLTF	TGTGCCAGTAGCCTTGACAGGGGAACTTCAGGGGCCAACGTCCTGACTTTC
TRBJ1-1	NA	TRBD1	TRBV19	CASSIGGWGTEEAFF	TGTGCCAGTAGTATAGGAGGGTGGGGGACAGAAGAAGCTTTCTTT
TRBJ2-3	NA	TRBD2	TRBV2	CASSAGSGSGIDTQYF	TGTGCCAGCAGCGCTGGTTCGGGTAGCGGGATAGATACGCAGTATTTT
TRBJ1-5	NA	TRBD1	TRBV27	CASGGTGWQPQHF	TGTGCCAGCGGAGGGACAGGGTGGCAGCCCCAGCATTTT
TRBJ1-1	NA	NA	TRBV6-6	CASSYVSTAEAFF	TGTGCCAGCAGTTACGTCTCGACTGCTGAAGCTTTCTTT
TRBJ1-1	few	TRBD1	TRBV5-1	CASSLGTGGAFF	TGCGCCAGCAGCTTGGGAACAGGGGGAGCTTTCTTT
TRBJ1-5	NA	NA	TRBV27	CASSPGQGPPSQHF	TGTGCCAGCAGTCCCGGACAAGGACCTCCGTCCCAGCATTTT
TRBJ1-3	NA	NA	TRBV9	CASSVAGGGNTIYF	TGTGCCAGCAGCGTAGCGGGTGGTGGAAACACCATATATTTT
TRBJ1-1	NA	NA	TRBV5-1	CASSYGREGTEAFF	TGCGCCAGCAGCTACGGAAGAGAGGGCACTGAAGCTTTCTTT
TRBJ2-3	NA	TRBD2	TRBV7-3	CASSLEWREGGTDTQYF	TGTGCCAGCAGCTTAGAGTGGCGGGAGGGCGGCACAGATACGCAGTATTTT
TRBJ2-1	NA	TRBD2	TRBV6-1	CASSEWEGSIPYNEQFF	TGTGCCAGCAGTGAATGGGAGGGATCCATACCCTACAATGAGCAGTTCTTC
TRBJ2-3	NA	TRBD1	TRBV9	CASSARGSTDTQYF	TGTGCCAGCAGCGCCAGGGGGAGCACAGATACGCAGTATTTT
TRBJ2-1	NA	NA	TRBV7-2	CASSFHLREKYNEQFF	TGTGCCAGCAGCTTCCACTTACGGGAGAAGTACAATGAGCAGTTCTTC
TRBJ1-2	NA	TRBD1	TRBV27	CASKGQGADGYTF	TGTGCCAGCAAGGGACAGGGGGCGGATGGCTACACCTTC
TRBJ1-2	NA	NA	TRBV30	CAWSVRRRAGYGYTF	TGTGCCTGGAGTGTACGGCGGCGCGCCGGCTATGGCTACACCTTC
TRBJ2-4	NA	NA	TRBV10-2	CASSVSSLNIQYF	TGCGCCAGCAGTGTTTCTTCCCTAAACATTCAGTACTTC
TRBJ2-1	NA	NA	TRBV9	CASPQGRKIWQFF	TGTGCCAGCCCCCAGGGGAGAAAAATCTGGCAGTTCTTC
TRBJ1-1	NA	TRBD1	TRBV28	CASSLWVRQGAEAFF	TGTGCCAGCAGTTTATGGGTGCGGCAGGGGGCTGAAGCTTTCTTT
TRBJ1-2	NA	NA	TRBV29-1	CSVEVSSYGYTF	TGCAGCGTTGAAGTTTCGTCCTATGGCTACACCTTC
TRBJ2-3	NA	NA	TRBV2	CASSRDRVFGSGMDTQYF	TGTGCCAGCAGCCGGGACAGGGTCTTCGGTAGCGGGATGGATACGCAGTATTTT
TRBJ2-7	NA	TRBD1	TRBV7-9	CASSPGTVPSYEQYF	TGTGCCAGCAGCCCCGGGACAGTCCCATCCTACGAGCAGTACTTC
TRBJ2-7	once	TRBD2	TRBV30	CACAGVSGSSYEQYF	TGTGCCTGTGCCGGTGTTAGCGGGAGCTCCTACGAGCAGTACTTC
TRBJ2-3	NA	TRBD2	TRBV5-6	CASSQLAGDWSTDTQYF	TGTGCCAGCAGCCAACTAGCGGGAGATTGGAGCACAGATACGCAGTATTTT